This paragraph covers one TCR beta chain sequence. This entry belongs to a study of T cell responses to AZD1222 COVID-19 vaccine. Using immunoSEQ multiplex PCR, the repertoire was profiled, and TCRdb retains in-frame clones only, with some absent. The sample contains roughly 170,000 clones, roughly 88% of which appear only once. The germline V gene encodes CDR1 SGHNT and CDR2 YYREEE (reference sequence). Trimming removed 2 bases at V and 2 bases at J, with 11 bases between. The CDR3 has 14 residues. The source is an adult in good health. Material: peripheral blood, obtained on day 0 of AZD1222 vaccination. The chain recombines TRBV5-4 with TRBJ2-7; possible D gene TRBD1, 5 bases. The CDR3 region is CASSFGQNTYEQYF. Here the CDR3 DNA reads TGTGCCAGCAGCTTCGGACAAAATACCTACGAGCAGTACTTC.